A selection of T cell receptor beta chains follows, all from one sample in a study of cytomegalovirus exposure and HLA in healthy donors. Data came from immunoSEQ multiplex PCR; TCRdb stores just in-frame clones and leaves some out. Of 100,000 to 150,000 clones in the sample, 70% to 90% were seen once. The specimen sequenced was PBMCs. These receptors were obtained from a man in his forties in good health and CMV-seronegative. CDR3s include the opening cysteine and the closing phenylalanine or tryptophan. Fields, in order: D gene, clone size, V gene, J gene, CDR3 protein, CDR3 DNA. The D gene is left open where the match is weak. Rows give clone size only sometimes, using once, few, many, or a class for an expanded clone.

d_call: -
clone_size: -
v_call: TRBV9
j_call: TRBJ1-6
cdr3_aa: CASSVRAKDSPLHF
cdr3_nt: TGTGCCAGCAGCGTCAGGGCTAAGGATTCACCCCTCCACTTT

d_call: TRBD2
clone_size: once
v_call: TRBV2
j_call: TRBJ2-1
cdr3_aa: CASSIPAPRTSILWIDEQFF
cdr3_nt: TGTGCCAGCAGTATCCCCGCACCTCGGACTAGCATTTTGTGGATTGATGAGCAGTTCTTC

d_call: -
clone_size: -
v_call: TRBV7-9
j_call: TRBJ2-7
cdr3_aa: CASSLAGSYEQYF
cdr3_nt: TGTGCCAGCAGCTTGGCGGGCTCCTACGAGCAGTACTTC

d_call: -
clone_size: -
v_call: TRBV5-5
j_call: TRBJ2-3
cdr3_aa: CASSLDTFTDTQYF
cdr3_nt: TGTGCCAGCAGCTTGGACACCTTCACAGATACGCAGTATTTT

d_call: -
clone_size: -
v_call: TRBV19
j_call: TRBJ2-5
cdr3_aa: CASSIGQGGETQYF
cdr3_nt: TGTGCCAGTAGTATTGGGCAGGGGGGAGAGACCCAGTACTTC

d_call: -
clone_size: -
v_call: TRBV19
j_call: TRBJ1-4
cdr3_aa: CASSRGSNEKLFF
cdr3_nt: TGTGCCAGTAGCCGGGGATCTAATGAAAAACTGTTTTTT

d_call: -
clone_size: -
v_call: TRBV7-9
j_call: TRBJ2-3
cdr3_aa: CASKERVSTDTQYF
cdr3_nt: TGTGCCAGCAAGGAGCGGGTGTCGACAGATACGCAGTATTTT

d_call: -
clone_size: -
v_call: TRBV5-1
j_call: TRBJ2-1
cdr3_aa: CASSLSRGNEQFF
cdr3_nt: TGCGCCAGCAGCTTGAGTCGGGGCAATGAGCAGTTCTTC

d_call: -
clone_size: once
v_call: TRBV7-2
j_call: TRBJ2-1
cdr3_aa: CASSTGFSYNEQFF
cdr3_nt: TGTGCCAGCAGTACAGGGTTCTCCTACAATGAGCAGTTCTTC

d_call: -
clone_size: -
v_call: TRBV4-1
j_call: TRBJ1-4
cdr3_aa: CASSQEQGTNEKLFF
cdr3_nt: TGCGCCAGCAGCCAGGAACAGGGAACTAATGAAAAACTGTTTTTT

d_call: TRBD1
clone_size: few
v_call: TRBV28
j_call: TRBJ1-3
cdr3_aa: CASTLRGRGNTIYF
cdr3_nt: TGTGCCAGCACCCTCAGGGGGCGAGGAAACACCATATATTTT

d_call: -
clone_size: -
v_call: TRBV7-3
j_call: TRBJ2-1
cdr3_aa: CASSLNSGGSSYNEQFF
cdr3_nt: TGTGCCAGCAGCTTAAATTCGGGTGGAAGCTCCTACAATGAGCAGTTCTTC

d_call: TRBD1
clone_size: -
v_call: TRBV19
j_call: TRBJ1-2
cdr3_aa: CASSISSGQAGGYTF
cdr3_nt: TGTGCCAGTAGTATCTCCTCGGGACAGGCAGGTGGCTACACCTTC

d_call: -
clone_size: few
v_call: TRBV27
j_call: TRBJ2-1
cdr3_aa: CASTDQGARNEQFF
cdr3_nt: TGTGCCAGCACGGACCAAGGGGCTAGGAATGAGCAGTTCTTC

d_call: -
clone_size: -
v_call: TRBV7-9
j_call: TRBJ2-2
cdr3_aa: CASSLVPGTGELFF
cdr3_nt: TGTGCCAGCAGCTTAGTCCCGGGCACCGGGGAGCTGTTTTTT

d_call: TRBD2
clone_size: -
v_call: TRBV14
j_call: TRBJ2-3
cdr3_aa: CASSQEAAGLTDTQYF
cdr3_nt: TGTGCCAGCAGCCAAGAAGCAGCGGGACTCACAGATACGCAGTATTTT

d_call: -
clone_size: -
v_call: TRBV7-8
j_call: TRBJ2-2
cdr3_aa: CASTPGGGRTGELFF
cdr3_nt: TGTGCCAGCACCCCTGGGGGGGGGCGTACCGGGGAGCTGTTTTTT

d_call: TRBD1
clone_size: few
v_call: TRBV7-8
j_call: TRBJ1-4
cdr3_aa: CASSGDRGRAEKLFF
cdr3_nt: TGTGCCAGCAGCGGGGACAGGGGGCGGGCTGAAAAACTGTTTTTT

d_call: TRBD2
clone_size: -
v_call: TRBV11-2
j_call: TRBJ2-2
cdr3_aa: CASSPRLARNTGELFF
cdr3_nt: TGTGCCAGCAGCCCGCGACTAGCGAGGAACACCGGGGAGCTGTTTTTT

d_call: TRBD1
clone_size: -
v_call: TRBV5-4
j_call: TRBJ2-7
cdr3_aa: CASSPGDSSYEQYF
cdr3_nt: TGTGCCAGCAGCCCCGGGGACAGCTCCTACGAGCAGTACTTC

d_call: TRBD1
clone_size: -
v_call: TRBV6-1
j_call: TRBJ1-5
cdr3_aa: CASSRTGRGNQPQHF
cdr3_nt: TGTGCCAGCAGCAGGACAGGGCGGGGGAATCAGCCCCAGCATTTT

d_call: -
clone_size: once
v_call: TRBV6-1
j_call: TRBJ1-6
cdr3_aa: CASRPDRSLNSPLHF
cdr3_nt: TGTGCCAGCAGACCCGACAGATCCCTTAACTCACCCCTCCACTTT

d_call: TRBD1
clone_size: -
v_call: TRBV18
j_call: TRBJ1-1
cdr3_aa: CASSPSLGTGDF
cdr3_nt: TGTGCCAGCTCACCGTCCCTAGGGACAGGGGACTTT

d_call: TRBD2
clone_size: -
v_call: TRBV2
j_call: TRBJ2-7
cdr3_aa: CASSFIREDEQYF
cdr3_nt: TGTGCCAGCTCGTTTATCCGGGAGGACGAGCAGTACTTC

d_call: -
clone_size: few
v_call: TRBV9
j_call: TRBJ2-1
cdr3_aa: CASSAGTKSSYNEQFF
cdr3_nt: TGTGCCAGCAGCGCCGGGACAAAGAGCTCCTACAATGAGCAGTTCTTC

d_call: -
clone_size: -
v_call: TRBV5-1
j_call: TRBJ1-1
cdr3_aa: CASSPDYAEAFF
cdr3_nt: TGCGCCAGCAGCCCAGATTACGCTGAAGCTTTCTTT

d_call: -
clone_size: -
v_call: TRBV7-8
j_call: TRBJ2-7
cdr3_aa: CASSLRTPPYEQYF
cdr3_nt: TGTGCCAGCAGCCTAAGGACACCCCCCTACGAGCAGTACTTC

d_call: TRBD1
clone_size: -
v_call: TRBV7-2
j_call: TRBJ2-4
cdr3_aa: CASSLGQGGQNIQYF
cdr3_nt: TGTGCCAGCAGCTTAGGACAGGGCGGCCAAAACATTCAGTACTTC

d_call: -
clone_size: -
v_call: TRBV5-1
j_call: TRBJ2-2
cdr3_aa: CASRLGVNTGELFF
cdr3_nt: TGCGCCAGCAGATTGGGCGTGAACACCGGGGAGCTGTTTTTT

d_call: -
clone_size: -
v_call: TRBV9
j_call: TRBJ1-2
cdr3_aa: CASSVATEPNYGYTF
cdr3_nt: TGTGCCAGCAGCGTAGCAACAGAACCCAACTATGGCTACACCTTC

d_call: -
clone_size: -
v_call: TRBV30
j_call: TRBJ2-5
cdr3_aa: CAWTGTQETQYF
cdr3_nt: TGTGCCTGGACGGGTACCCAAGAGACCCAGTACTTC

d_call: TRBD1
clone_size: -
v_call: TRBV29-1
j_call: TRBJ1-1
cdr3_aa: CSAGQGYSTEAFF
cdr3_nt: TGCAGCGCCGGACAGGGCTACAGCACTGAAGCTTTCTTT

d_call: -
clone_size: -
v_call: TRBV10-3
j_call: TRBJ1-1
cdr3_aa: CAISLMIGTRGTEAFF
cdr3_nt: TGTGCCATCAGTTTGATGATCGGGACTCGCGGGACTGAAGCTTTCTTT

d_call: -
clone_size: -
v_call: TRBV5-4
j_call: TRBJ2-5
cdr3_aa: CASSFGGASQETQYF
cdr3_nt: TGTGCCAGCAGCTTTGGGGGGGCGAGTCAAGAGACCCAGTACTTC

d_call: TRBD1
clone_size: once
v_call: TRBV28
j_call: TRBJ2-3
cdr3_aa: CASITQGVSTDTQYF
cdr3_nt: TGTGCCAGCATCACACAGGGGGTTAGCACAGATACGCAGTATTTT

d_call: TRBD1
clone_size: once
v_call: TRBV10-3
j_call: TRBJ1-5
cdr3_aa: CATSTGGGNQPQHF
cdr3_nt: TGTGCCACCTCGACAGGGGGAGGTAATCAGCCCCAGCATTTT

d_call: TRBD2
clone_size: -
v_call: TRBV19
j_call: TRBJ2-3
cdr3_aa: CASSPSGVTDTQYF
cdr3_nt: TGTGCCAGTAGTCCAAGCGGGGTCACAGATACGCAGTATTTT

d_call: TRBD2
clone_size: -
v_call: TRBV5-1
j_call: TRBJ2-5
cdr3_aa: CASSVGLAGVRETQYF
cdr3_nt: TGCGCCAGCAGCGTCGGACTAGCGGGAGTCCGGGAGACCCAGTACTTC

d_call: TRBD1
clone_size: once
v_call: TRBV4-2
j_call: TRBJ1-4
cdr3_aa: CASSQDGDRGQEKLFF
cdr3_nt: TGTGCCAGCAGCCAAGACGGAGACAGGGGGCAAGAAAAACTGTTTTTT

d_call: TRBD2
clone_size: -
v_call: TRBV6-5
j_call: TRBJ2-1
cdr3_aa: CASRTGTSGYNEQFF
cdr3_nt: TGTGCCAGCAGAACCGGGACTAGCGGGTACAATGAGCAGTTCTTC

d_call: TRBD2
clone_size: -
v_call: TRBV2
j_call: TRBJ2-2
cdr3_aa: CASARTSWGGELFF
cdr3_nt: TGTGCCAGCGCCAGGACTAGTTGGGGCGGGGAGCTGTTTTTT

d_call: -
clone_size: -
v_call: TRBV6-5
j_call: TRBJ2-1
cdr3_aa: CASSYSGKGDEQFF
cdr3_nt: TGTGCCAGCAGTTACTCAGGGAAAGGGGATGAGCAGTTCTTC

d_call: TRBD1
clone_size: -
v_call: TRBV4-2
j_call: TRBJ2-7
cdr3_aa: CASSQLGQGPYEQYF
cdr3_nt: TGTGCCAGCAGCCAACTGGGACAGGGTCCCTACGAGCAGTACTTC

d_call: TRBD1
clone_size: -
v_call: TRBV25-1
j_call: TRBJ1-2
cdr3_aa: CATPGRGRVYGYTF
cdr3_nt: TGTGCCACCCCGGGCAGGGGGCGCGTCTATGGCTACACCTTC

d_call: -
clone_size: -
v_call: TRBV4-1
j_call: TRBJ2-3
cdr3_aa: CASSQDDGALTDTQYF
cdr3_nt: TGCGCCAGCAGCCAAGATGATGGGGCTTTGACAGATACGCAGTATTTT

d_call: -
clone_size: -
v_call: TRBV11-2
j_call: TRBJ1-1
cdr3_aa: CASSLDRGSTEAFF
cdr3_nt: TGTGCCAGCAGCTTAGATCGAGGGAGCACTGAAGCTTTCTTT

d_call: TRBD1
clone_size: -
v_call: TRBV7-7
j_call: TRBJ2-1
cdr3_aa: CASSLSGQGTNEQFF
cdr3_nt: TGTGCTAGCAGCTTAAGTGGACAGGGAACCAATGAGCAGTTCTTC

d_call: TRBD1
clone_size: few
v_call: TRBV18
j_call: TRBJ1-4
cdr3_aa: CASSPQGAPGKLFF
cdr3_nt: TGTGCCAGCTCACCCCAGGGGGCGCCGGGAAAACTGTTTTTT

d_call: TRBD2
clone_size: -
v_call: TRBV2
j_call: TRBJ2-7
cdr3_aa: CASSVGASGGEQYF
cdr3_nt: TGTGCCAGCAGTGTCGGGGCTAGCGGGGGCGAGCAGTACTTC

d_call: TRBD2
clone_size: -
v_call: TRBV5-3
j_call: TRBJ2-1
cdr3_aa: CARSLARLAGGNEQFF
cdr3_nt: TGTGCCAGAAGCTTGGCGAGGCTAGCGGGGGGAAATGAGCAGTTCTTC

d_call: -
clone_size: -
v_call: TRBV19
j_call: TRBJ1-1
cdr3_aa: CASSIGAGEAFF
cdr3_nt: TGTGCCAGTAGTATAGGAGCAGGGGAAGCTTTCTTT

d_call: TRBD2
clone_size: few
v_call: TRBV30
j_call: TRBJ2-3
cdr3_aa: CAWRLAGASPTQYF
cdr3_nt: TGTGCCTGGAGGCTAGCGGGAGCCTCCCCTACGCAGTATTTT

d_call: TRBD1
clone_size: -
v_call: TRBV5-4
j_call: TRBJ2-7
cdr3_aa: CASSWGQGPSYEQYF
cdr3_nt: TGTGCCAGCAGCTGGGGACAGGGCCCCTCCTACGAGCAGTACTTC

d_call: -
clone_size: -
v_call: TRBV7-9
j_call: TRBJ2-1
cdr3_aa: CASSLAPLRELYNEQFF
cdr3_nt: TGTGCCAGCAGCTTAGCGCCCTTGAGGGAGCTCTACAATGAGCAGTTCTTC

d_call: -
clone_size: -
v_call: TRBV7-3
j_call: TRBJ2-1
cdr3_aa: CATGGQRGPNNEQFF
cdr3_nt: TGTGCCACCGGGGGGCAAAGAGGACCAAACAATGAGCAGTTCTTC